This T cell receptor (beta chain) was identified during a study of T cells in localized non-small cell lung cancer. Data came from immunoSEQ multiplex PCR; TCRdb stores just in-frame clones and leaves some out. The data hold under 60,000 clones, with about nine tenths observed a single time. Germline V gene sequence: CDR1 SGHRS, CDR2 YFSETQ. With 5 bases clipped from V and 4 bases from J, the junction kept 5 bases outside the gene matches. CDR3 length equals 14 residues. A note on this clone: Its antigen remains unidentified.

The study, taken as a whole, reports: Appearances in adjacent lung were noted for a median approximately 58 of the top 100 tumor clones. Blood T cell density predicted longer survival; adjacent-lung clonality, shorter. The tumor had only one region sequenced, so heterogeneity remains possible. Compared with tumor, uninvolved adjacent lung displayed greater T cell clonality, ranking highest overall.

The sequence was obtained from a male donor aged 60 or older with stage III squamous cell lung carcinoma. The material was peripheral blood, obtained before any cancer treatment. This sequence joins TRBV5-1 and TRBJ2-3, with TRBD1 identical over 9 bases. DNA for the CDR3: TGCGCCAGCAGTGTGGACAGGGGCGCAGATACGCAGTATTTT. It encodes CASSVDRGADTQYF.